This TCR beta chain was profiled in a study of cytomegalovirus exposure and HLA in healthy donors. PCR primers comprised 60 Vbeta and 13 Jbeta primers. Produced via immunoSEQ multiplex PCR; TCRdb's table is partial and in-frame only. The sample has over 65,000 clones; under 80% are singletons. V gave up 5 bases and J gave up 0 bases, with 6 bases separating them. CDR3 size: 13 residues. Germline CDR1 and CDR2: MNHEY and SMNVEV (reference sequence). This chain connects TRBV27 to TRBJ2-3, with unresolved D. Sequencing used PBMCs. The sequence came from a woman aged 45 to 65 in good health and CMV-seropositive. The CDR3 is CASSMTSTDTQYF. The DNA for the CDR3 is TGTGCCAGCAGTATGACAAGCACAGATACGCAGTATTTT.